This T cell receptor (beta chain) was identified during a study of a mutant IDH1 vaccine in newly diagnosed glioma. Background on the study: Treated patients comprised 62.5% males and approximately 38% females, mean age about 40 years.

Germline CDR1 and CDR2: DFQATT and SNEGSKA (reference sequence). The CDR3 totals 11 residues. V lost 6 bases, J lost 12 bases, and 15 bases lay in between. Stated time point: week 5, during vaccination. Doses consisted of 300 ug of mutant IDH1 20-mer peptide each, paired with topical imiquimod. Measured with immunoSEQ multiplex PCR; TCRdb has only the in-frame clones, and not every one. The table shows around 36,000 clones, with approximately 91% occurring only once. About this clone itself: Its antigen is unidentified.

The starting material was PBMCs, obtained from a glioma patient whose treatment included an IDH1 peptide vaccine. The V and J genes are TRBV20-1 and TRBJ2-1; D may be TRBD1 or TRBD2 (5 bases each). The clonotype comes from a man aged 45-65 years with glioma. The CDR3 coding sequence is TGCAGTGCCCCATGGAAGGGGAGGCAGTTCTTC. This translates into CSAPWKGRQFF.